Listed here are 26 T cell receptor beta chains from one sample, sequenced in a study of chemoradiotherapy in HPV16-positive cancers. Libraries were prepared by immunoSEQ multiplex PCR; TCRdb keeps only in-frame clonotypes and omits some of them. The sample comprises under 35,000 clones, approximately 88% of which are singletons, and around 4.8% rests with the top ten. The sequencing here drew on blood, taken from a patient who underwent chemoradiotherapy. These TCRs come from a human donor with HPV-associated anogenital cancer.

V gene TRBV28 combines with J gene TRBJ2-4; 9 positions match TRBD1. With V trimmed by 6 bases and J by 3 bases, 15 bases remained unmatched. This CDR3 is 18 amino acids long. CDR1 and CDR2 from the germline V gene are MDHEN and SYDVKM. The CDR3 loop is CASSRPGTGRGGKNIQYF. In DNA form, the CDR3 reads TGTGCCAGCAGCCGTCCCGGGACAGGGAGAGGGGGCAAAAACATTCAGTACTTC. The full variable domain, its missing parts supplied by reference TRBV28 and TRBJ2-4, is DVKVTQSSRYLVKRTGEKVFLECVQDMDHENMFWYRQDPGLGLRLIYFSYDVKMKEKGDIPEGYSVSREKKERFSLILESASTNQTSMYLCASSRPGTGRGGKNIQYFGAGTRLSVL.

The V call is TRBV7-3, the J call TRBJ2-1, with 8 bases matching TRBD2. The CDR3 contains 14 residues. The ends lost 1 base at V and 8 bases at J; junction bases unmatched: 4. The germline V gene has CDR1 SGHTA and CDR2 FQGTGA. The CDR3 reads CASSLSGGRDEQFF. The CDR3 coding sequence is TGTGCCAGCAGCTTAAGCGGGGGGCGTGATGAGCAGTTCTTC.

V and J are TRBV6-1 and TRBJ1-6; D is unclear. The CDR3 spans 11 residues. Trimming pared 6 bases from V and 7 bases from J, leaving 4 bases between. Germline V gene lookup returns CDR1 MNHNS and CDR2 SASEGT. CDR3 sequence reads: CASSGNSPLHF. The DNA for the CDR3 is TGTGCCAGCAGCGGGAATTCACCCCTCCACTTT.

This chain uses TRBV7-3 with TRBJ1-2; 11 positions agree with TRBD1. The germline V gene has CDR1 SGHTA and CDR2 FQGTGA. The junction had 1 base not matched to a gene; V was cut back by 5 bases and J by 5 bases. The CDR3 has 13 amino acids. The DNA for the CDR3 is TGTGCCAGCAGCGGGGACAGGGGGTATGGCTACACCTTC. As protein: CASSGDRGYGYTF.

J is TRBJ1-1 and V is TRBV30; D might be TRBD1 (6 bases). CDR1 and CDR2 from the germline V gene are GTSNPN and SVGIG (reference sequence). V lost 4 bases, J lost 2 bases, and 8 bases lay in between. The CDR3 totals 12 residues. The CDR3 is CAWNRVNTEAFF. CDR3 DNA sequence: TGTGCCTGGAACAGGGTAAACACTGAAGCTTTCTTT.

J is TRBJ2-1 and V is TRBV11-3; 8 bases align to TRBD2. The V segment lost 0 bases and the J segment 7 bases; nucleotides outside the gene matches: 8. This CDR3 is 16 amino acids long. CDR1 is SGHNT, CDR2 YENEEA, per germline. The CDR3 spells CASSLEGAGGRNEQFF. As DNA, the CDR3 is TGTGCCAGCAGCTTAGAGGGTGCGGGAGGAAGAAATGAGCAGTTCTTC.

The rearrangement joins TRBV10-3 to TRBJ2-2, with TRBD2 matching 14 bases. This CDR3 spans 19 amino acids. Trimming removed 4 bases from V and 1 base from J; junction bases left unmatched: 8. CDR1 is ENHRY, CDR2 SYGVKD, per germline. The CDR3 region is CAISGIPGTSGRNTGELFF. CDR3 in DNA: TGTGCCATCAGTGGCATCCCCGGGACTAGCGGGAGGAACACCGGGGAGCTGTTTTTT.

The chain combines TRBV15 with TRBJ2-7; D possibly uses TRBD1 or TRBD2 (6 bases each). CDR1 and CDR2 (germline): LNHNV, YYDKDF (reference sequence). The ends were cut back, 5 bases at V and 4 bases at J, with 18 bases in the middle. CDR3 length: 15 residues. The CDR3 loop is CATSRTYRGPYEQYF. CDR3 sequence (DNA): TGTGCCACCAGCCGAACATATCGGGGGCCTTACGAGCAGTACTTC. The whole variable domain, filled in from reference TRBV15 and TRBJ2-7, reads DAMVIQNPRYQVTQFGKPVTLSCSQTLNHNVMYWYQQKSSQAPKLLFHYYDKDFNNEADTPDNFQSRRPNTSFCFLDIRSPGLGDTAMYLCATSRTYRGPYEQYFGPGTRLTVT.

This chain connects TRBV2 to TRBJ1-1; tentative D call: TRBD1 (5 bases). Germline loops: CDR1 SNHLY, CDR2 FYNNEI. The CDR3 extends over 19 amino acids. V was clipped by 6 bases and J by 1 base, with 27 bases between them. CDR3 coding DNA: TGTGCCAGCAGGGATCTCCTCTGGGGCGCAGTCCAGTCGAACACTGAAGCTTTCTTT. Amino acids: CASRDLLWGAVQSNTEAFF.

This clone showed up just a few times. The chain recombines TRBV10-1 with TRBJ1-1; 9 bases match TRBD1. V lost 4 bases and J lost 3; bases outside the gene matches: 6. The CDR3 sequence is 15 residues long. The germline V gene has CDR1 WNHNN and CDR2 SYGVQD (reference sequence). The CDR3 is CASSAVDRGYTEAFF. CDR3 DNA: TGCGCCAGCAGTGCAGTGGACAGGGGATACACTGAAGCTTTCTTT.

The chain uses TRBV6-5 and TRBJ2-3; weak D call: TRBD2 (5 bases). The CDR3 extends over 14 amino acids. The V and J ends lost 6 bases and 5 bases respectively, with 15 bases between them. CDR1 and CDR2 from the germline V gene are MNHEY and SVGAGI. CDR3 sequence: CASSLGLARDTQYF. CDR3 DNA: TGTGCCAGCAGCCTCGGACTGGCTCGAGATACGCAGTATTTT.

The chain employs TRBV14 and TRBJ2-5; D call uncertain. The germline gives CDR1 SGHDN, CDR2 FVKESK. Trimming removed 1 base at V and 0 bases at J, with 9 bases between. CDR3 length: 15 amino acids. This CDR3 reads CASSQVYVYQETQYF. CDR3 DNA sequence: TGTGCCAGCAGCCAAGTGTATGTTTACCAAGAGACCCAGTACTTC.

The V call is TRBV2, the J call TRBJ1-3; D remains unclear. V gave up 7 bases and J gave up 0 bases, with 10 bases separating them. The CDR3 extends over 14 amino acids. Germline V gene lookup returns CDR1 SNHLY and CDR2 FYNNEI. The CDR3, as DNA: TGTGCCAGCACCCCTTTTTTCTCTGGAAACACCATATATTTT. It specifies CASTPFFSGNTIYF.

This chain links TRBV11-1 with TRBJ2-1; 7 nucleotides align to TRBD2. Germline V gene data show CDR1 as SGHAT and CDR2 as FQDESV (reference sequence). J lost 4 bases, V lost 3 bases, and 6 bases had no gene match. This CDR3 is built from 15 residues. As DNA, the CDR3 is TGTGCCAGCAGCTTCATGTCTAGCGGATACAATGAGCAGTTCTTC. It yields the protein CASSFMSSGYNEQFF.

This chain uses TRBV7-3 with TRBJ1-2; D gene unclear. Trimming stripped 5 bases from V and 8 bases from J, with 21 bases between. The CDR3 consists of 15 residues. Germline V gene lookup returns CDR1 SGHTA and CDR2 FQGTGA. CDR3: CASSPMPGELGGYTF. In DNA form, the CDR3 reads TGTGCCAGCAGCCCAATGCCCGGAGAGTTGGGCGGCTACACCTTC.

The chain links TRBV28 to TRBJ2-3; TRBD1 aligns across 7 bases. The CDR3 extends over 14 amino acids. The germline V gene encodes CDR1 MDHEN and CDR2 SYDVKM. Unmatched junction bases numbered 9, after V lost 7 bases and J lost 5 bases. The CDR3 bases are TGTGCCAGCAACCCAGGGGGATACTTAGATACGCAGTATTTT. Translation gives CASNPGGYLDTQYF.

The chain is built from TRBV7-9 and TRBJ2-1; 7 bases agree with TRBD1. This CDR3 has 17 amino acids. Germline CDR1 and CDR2: SEHNR and FQNEAQ (reference sequence). With 4 bases clipped from V and 7 bases from J, the junction kept 16 bases outside the gene matches. The CDR3, as DNA: TGTGCCAGCAGCTCGTCGGTTAGACAGGGAATTAATAATGAGCAGTTCTTC. Translation gives CASSSSVRQGINNEQFF.

The rearrangement uses TRBV11-2 and TRBJ2-1, with a tentative D call TRBD2 (6 bases). V was clipped by 0 bases and J by 4 bases, with 16 bases between them. The CDR3 runs to 17 residues. The V gene's germline CDR1 is SGHAT and CDR2 FQNNGV. The CDR3 reads CASSLDLSGRGYNEQFF. CDR3 sequence (DNA): TGTGCCAGCAGCTTAGATCTAAGTGGCCGGGGGTACAATGAGCAGTTCTTC.

The chain uses TRBV11-2 and TRBJ2-1, with 8 bases fitting TRBD2. V shed 5 bases, J shed 2 bases, and the junction held 8 bases outside the gene matches. CDR1 and CDR2 (germline): SGHAT, FQNNGV. There are 16 residues in the CDR3. CDR3: CASSTSGRSTYNEQFF. The CDR3, as DNA: TGTGCCAGCAGCACCAGCGGGAGATCGACCTACAATGAGCAGTTCTTC.

The chain employs TRBV5-4 and TRBJ2-2; tentatively, D is TRBD1 or TRBD2 (5 bases each). The germline CDR1 and CDR2 sequences are SGHNT and YYREEE (reference sequence). With 4 bases removed from V and 3 bases from J, the gap between germline ends came to 19 bases. The CDR3 consists of 17 residues. The DNA for the CDR3 is TGTGCCAGCAGCCCCTCGAGGGGCCGGAAGGACACCGGGGAGCTGTTTTTT. Amino acid sequence: CASSPSRGRKDTGELFF.

This chain uses TRBV6-1 with TRBJ1-5, with 8 positions matching TRBD1. CDR3 size: 17 residues. Trimming removed 3 bases from V and 1 base from J; junction bases left unmatched: 8. Germline CDR1 reads MNHNS; CDR2 reads SASEGT. This CDR3 reads CASSDRTGLMSNQPQHF. The CDR3 coding sequence is TGTGCCAGCAGTGACCGGACAGGGTTGATGAGCAATCAGCCCCAGCATTTT.

There are a few counts of this clone. J is TRBJ1-1 and V is TRBV28; D is unclear. V was pared by 5 bases and J by 1 base, with 11 bases between. Germline V gene lookup returns CDR1 MDHEN and CDR2 SYDVKM. The CDR3 contains 14 residues. The DNA of the CDR3 is TGTGCCAGCAGTCTTCGGGCCTCGAACACTGAAGCTTTCTTT. It encodes CASSLRASNTEAFF.

The CDR3 DNA reads as TGTGCCAGTAGTATTTCGGGGGGCCCTAGCAATCAGCCCCAGCATTTT. As protein: CASSISGGPSNQPQHF. V usage is TRBV19 and J usage is TRBJ1-5; D possibly corresponds to TRBD1 (6 bases). The CDR3 contains 16 residues. V dropped 3 bases and J dropped 0 bases, with 12 bases sitting between them. The germline V gene has CDR1 LNHDA and CDR2 SQIVND (reference sequence). Supplemented by reference TRBV19 and TRBJ1-5, the full variable domain reads DGGITQSPKYLFRKEGQNVTLSCEQNLNHDAMYWYRQDPGQGLRLIYYSQIVNDFQKGDIAEGYSVSREKKESFPLTVTSAQKNPTAFYLCASSISGGPSNQPQHFGDGTRLSIL.

The chain employs TRBV7-9 and TRBJ2-7; D is perhaps TRBD2 (6 bases). Per the germline V gene, CDR1 is SEHNR and CDR2 is FQNEAQ (reference sequence). The CDR3 loop spans 15 amino acids. Trimming shortened V by 2 bases and J by 2 bases, and 13 bases separated the two germline ends. CDR3 nucleotides: TGTGCCAGCAGCTTATTAACCGGGGGTCCCTACGAGCAGTACTTC. Its translation is CASSLLTGGPYEQYF. Drawing the rest from reference TRBV7-9 and TRBJ2-7, the complete variable domain is DTGVSQNPRHKITKRGQNVTFRCDPISEHNRLYWYRQTLGQGPEFLTYFQNEAQLEKSRLLSDRFSAERPKGSFSTLEIQRTEQGDSAMYLCASSLLTGGPYEQYFGPGTRLTVT.

J is TRBJ1-5 and V is TRBV15, with unresolved D. The CDR3 covers 16 residues. V lost 0 bases and J lost 3, with 12 bases in between. Germline-derived CDR1 and CDR2 are LNHNV and YYDKDF (reference sequence). The CDR3 reads CATSRDFGGNNQPQHF. In DNA form, the CDR3 reads TGTGCCACCAGCAGAGATTTCGGCGGGAACAATCAGCCCCAGCATTTT.

The chain combines TRBV5-4 with TRBJ2-7, with D maybe TRBD2 (6 bases). The CDR3 length is 17 residues. The V and J ends lost 0 bases and 0 bases respectively, with 16 bases between them. Germline V gives CDR1 SGHNT, CDR2 YYREEE (reference sequence). CDR3 in amino acids: CASSLDFLPSDSYEQYF. Here the CDR3 DNA reads TGTGCCAGCAGCTTGGATTTCCTTCCTAGCGACTCCTACGAGCAGTACTTC.